This record concerns one T cell receptor (beta chain) sequence. Antigen: not known. With 60 Vbeta and 13 Jbeta primers, the PCR was carried out. Assay: immunoSEQ multiplex PCR; the TCRdb copy retains only in-frame clones and omits some. The profile covers about 55,000 clones, with 75% to 80% appearing a single time and around 2.5% taken by the ten largest. The data belong to a study of cytomegalovirus exposure and HLA in healthy donors. Findings and caveats of the study: Highly shared sequence variants in one cluster were likely a sequencing artifact. TCR beta sequences reportedly predicted most subjects' HLA-A and HLA-B alleles accurately. Despite most TCR sequences being rare, some public TCRs occurred in many donors. HLA alleles were associated with around 17,000 TCR beta sequences in a later analysis at 0.05 false discovery rate.

V dropped 3 bases and J dropped 7; count of bases not matched to a gene: 3. CDR1 is SGHRS and CDR2 is YFSETQ in the germline V gene. The CDR3 covers 15 residues. The gene calls are TRBV5-1 and TRBJ2-1; 14 positions agree with TRBD2. The sequenced sample was PBMCs. The source is a female donor in good health and CMV-seronegative. DNA for the CDR3: TGCGCCAGCAGCTCTGGGACTAGCGGGGGAAATGAGCAGTTCTTC. This gives the protein CASSSGTSGGNEQFF.